This TCR beta chain was found in a study of blood T cell repertoires in COVID-19. Study as a whole: Italy, Spain and the United States were the sources of the convalescent and acute COVID-19 samples.

Source study methods: Amplification from reference gene primers served as the basis for estimated nucleated cell counts. TCRdb keeps only in-frame clones here, not all; method: immunoSEQ multiplex PCR. That table gives V, J and clone size, and the DNA gave D and trimming. The top ten hold 1.4% to 1.5% of the sample, which has some 130,000 clones, 80% to 85% seen once. V was pared by 0 bases and J by 1 base, with 18 bases between. Looked up from germline, CDR1 is SGHDN and CDR2 is FVKESK. This CDR3 spans 18 amino acids. J is TRBJ1-1 and V is TRBV14; D uncertain. This sequence originates from a man in his sixties with acute or convalescent COVID-19. Sequenced: peripheral blood. The CDR3 bases are TGTGCCAGCAGCCAAGATTATGCGGGCCTTAAGCCGAACACTGAAGCTTTCTTT. Its protein is CASSQDYAGLKPNTEAFF.